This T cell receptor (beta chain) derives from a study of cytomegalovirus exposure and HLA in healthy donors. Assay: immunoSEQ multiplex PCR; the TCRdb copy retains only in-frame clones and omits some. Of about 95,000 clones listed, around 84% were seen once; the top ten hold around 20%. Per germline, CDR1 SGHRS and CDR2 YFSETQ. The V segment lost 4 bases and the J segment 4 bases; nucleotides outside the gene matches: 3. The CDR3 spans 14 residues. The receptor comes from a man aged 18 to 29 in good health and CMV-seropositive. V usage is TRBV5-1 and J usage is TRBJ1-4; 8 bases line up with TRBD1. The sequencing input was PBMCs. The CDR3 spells CASSPGGLNEKLFF. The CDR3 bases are TGCGCCAGCAGCCCAGGGGGCCTTAATGAAAAACTGTTTTTT.